Here is one TCR beta chain with its context. The CDR3 extends over 15 amino acids. Per germline, CDR1 SEHNR and CDR2 FQNEAQ (reference sequence). Trimming removed 7 bases from V and 6 bases from J; junction bases left unmatched: 8. This sample stems from a study of radiation and T cells in renal cell carcinoma. Profiled with immunoSEQ multiplex PCR; TCRdb holds only in-frame clones, not every one. The data hold roughly 150,000 clones, with 80% to 90% observed a single time. Regarding time point: blood 2 weeks post-SBRT. Regarding treatment: 15 Gy SBRT to primary tumor, nephrectomy 4 weeks later. Radiation-treated patients gave blood at baseline, week 2 and week 4.

The sequenced sample was blood, obtained from a patient whose treatment included radiotherapy and nephrectomy. The chain has TRBV7-9 and TRBJ2-2; TRBD1 aligns across 10 bases. The receptor was derived from a woman aged 45-65 years with renal cell carcinoma. CDR3 region: CASTPGTGAAGELFF. Here the CDR3 DNA reads TGTGCCAGCACCCCCGGGACAGGGGCGGCCGGGGAGCTGTTTTTT. Combining the CDR3 with reference TRBV7-9 and TRBJ2-2 gives the whole variable domain DTGVSQNPRHKITKRGQNVTFRCDPISEHNRLYWYRQTLGQGPEFLTYFQNEAQLEKSRLLSDRFSAERPKGSFSTLEIQRTEQGDSAMYLCASTPGTGAAGELFFGEGSRLTVL.